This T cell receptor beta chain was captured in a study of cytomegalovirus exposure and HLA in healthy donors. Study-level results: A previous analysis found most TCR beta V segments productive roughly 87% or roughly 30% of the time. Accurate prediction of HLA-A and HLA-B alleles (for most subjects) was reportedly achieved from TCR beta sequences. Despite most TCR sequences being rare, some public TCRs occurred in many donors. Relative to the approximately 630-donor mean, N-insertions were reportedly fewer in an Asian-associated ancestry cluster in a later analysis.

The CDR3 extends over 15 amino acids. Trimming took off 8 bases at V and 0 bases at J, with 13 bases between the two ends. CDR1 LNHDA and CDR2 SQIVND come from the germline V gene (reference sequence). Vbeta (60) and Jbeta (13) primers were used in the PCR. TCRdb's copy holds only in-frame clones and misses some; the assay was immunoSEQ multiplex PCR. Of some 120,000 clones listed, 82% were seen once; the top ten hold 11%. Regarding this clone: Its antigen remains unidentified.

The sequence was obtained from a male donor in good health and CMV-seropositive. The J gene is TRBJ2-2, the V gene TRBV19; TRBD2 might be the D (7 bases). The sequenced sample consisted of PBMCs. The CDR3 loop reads CASYPGGSNTGELFF. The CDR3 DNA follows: TGTGCCAGTTACCCGGGGGGCTCGAACACCGGGGAGCTGTTTTTT.